A few counts support the clone carrying this TCR beta chain. This sample is part of a study of blood T cell repertoires in COVID-19. The overall study: Samples taken during acute and convalescent COVID-19 were collected in the United States, Italy and Spain. Sources were T cells, B-cell-depleted T cells, or PBMCs; the material itself was cDNA or gDNA.

Original processing notes: Nucleated cell number was recorded as an estimate derived from reference gene primer amplification. The assay was immunoSEQ multiplex PCR, and TCRdb's table has in-frame clones only and misses some. From that table come the V and J calls and clone size; the DNA was used to work out D and trimming. The sample lists approximately 270,000 clones, roughly 90% seen once, with around 0.8% in the top ten. V dropped 2 bases and J dropped 0 bases, with 8 bases sitting between them. CDR3 length: 15 residues. Per the germline V gene, CDR1 is SGDLS and CDR2 is YYNGEE. Source material: peripheral blood. The V and J genes are TRBV9 and TRBJ1-4, with D perhaps TRBD1 (6 bases). This clonotype originated in a man aged 25 to 40 with acute or convalescent COVID-19. The CDR3 region has the DNA TGTGCCAGCAGCGTCCAGGGGTCAACTAATGAAAAACTGTTTTTT. It encodes CASSVQGSTNEKLFF.